This T cell receptor beta chain is drawn from a study of blood T cell repertoires in COVID-19. Study background: Samples taken during acute and convalescent COVID-19 were collected in the United States, Italy and Spain. From T cells, B-cell-depleted T cells, or PBMCs came the material, which was cDNA or gDNA.

Germline CDR1 and CDR2: LGHNT and FRNRAP. Trimming took off 0 bases at V and 1 base at J, with 7 bases between the two ends. The CDR3 has 15 residues. In the original processing: Nucleated cell number was recorded as an estimate derived from reference gene primer amplification. Here immunoSEQ multiplex PCR was the method, and the copy in TCRdb shows in-frame clones only, minus some. The V and J calls and clone size are taken from that table; D and trimming were inferred from the DNA. The sample has 160,000 or so clones; under 90% are singletons. This chain joins TRBV12-5 and TRBJ2-4; a possible D gene is TRBD1 (6 bases). The clonotype comes from a woman of 80 years or more with acute or convalescent COVID-19. Sequencing used peripheral blood. CDR3: CASGLVGAAKNIQYF. CDR3 in DNA: TGTGCTAGTGGTTTGGTGGGGGCGGCCAAAAACATTCAGTACTTC.